The clone carrying this T cell receptor (beta chain) was detected a few times. Its antigen remains unknown. Reverse transcribing all isolated RNA meant expressed TCRB transcripts were sequenced. Sequenced by immunoSEQ multiplex PCR; TCRdb stores in-frame clones only, minus some. Here the sample spans about 240,000 clones, 25% to 35% being singletons. The ends were cut back, 6 bases at V and 4 bases at J, with 12 bases in the middle. The CDR3 is made up of 13 amino acids. Germline CDR1 reads SQVTM; CDR2 reads ANQGSEA. This sample is part of a study of beta chain features in type 1 diabetes. Study at large: Patients were similar to healthy donors in age and gender (as well as in cell yields).

Study results and limitations: With patients and controls alike, PCR might favor shorter templates to an equal degree. A greater similarity of naive, central memory and Treg TCRB repertoires was seen among patients than among healthy donors.

The V gene is TRBV29-1, the J gene TRBJ2-2, with unresolved D. This TCR was sampled from a man under 40 in good health. The material sequenced was central memory CD4+ T cells from blood. CDR3 in DNA: TGCAGCGTGGCAGAAGACGGCACCGGGGAGCTGTTTTTT. It codes for CSVAEDGTGELFF.